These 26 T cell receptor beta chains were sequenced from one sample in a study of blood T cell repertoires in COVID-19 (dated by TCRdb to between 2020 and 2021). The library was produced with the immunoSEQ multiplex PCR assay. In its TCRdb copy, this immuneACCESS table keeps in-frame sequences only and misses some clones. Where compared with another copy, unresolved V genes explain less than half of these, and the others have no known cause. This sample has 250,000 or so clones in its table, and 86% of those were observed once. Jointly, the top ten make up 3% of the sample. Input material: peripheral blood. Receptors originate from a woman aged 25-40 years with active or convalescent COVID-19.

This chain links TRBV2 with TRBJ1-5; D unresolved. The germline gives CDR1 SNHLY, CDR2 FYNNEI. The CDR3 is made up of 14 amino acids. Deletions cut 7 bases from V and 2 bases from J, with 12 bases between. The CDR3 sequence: CASKAAEGNQPQHF. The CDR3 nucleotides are TGTGCCAGCAAGGCGGCGGAGGGCAATCAGCCCCAGCATTTT.

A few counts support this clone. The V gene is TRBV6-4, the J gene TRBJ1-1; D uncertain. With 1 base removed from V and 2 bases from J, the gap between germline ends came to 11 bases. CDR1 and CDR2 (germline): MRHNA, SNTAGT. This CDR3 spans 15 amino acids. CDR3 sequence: CASSDFAGSNTEAFF. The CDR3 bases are TGTGCCAGCAGTGACTTCGCCGGGTCCAACACTGAAGCTTTCTTT.

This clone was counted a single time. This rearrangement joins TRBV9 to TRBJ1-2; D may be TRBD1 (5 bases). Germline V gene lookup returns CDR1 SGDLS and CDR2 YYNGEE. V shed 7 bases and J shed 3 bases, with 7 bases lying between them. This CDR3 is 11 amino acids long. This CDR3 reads CASGGYYGYTF. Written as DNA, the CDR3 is TGTGCCAGCGGGGGGTACTATGGCTACACCTTC.

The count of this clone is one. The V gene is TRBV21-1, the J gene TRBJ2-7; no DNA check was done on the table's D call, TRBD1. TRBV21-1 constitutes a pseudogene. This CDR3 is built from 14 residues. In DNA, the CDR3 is TGTGCCAGCAGCAACAGGGACAGTACCTACGAGCAGTACTTC. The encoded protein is CASSNRDSTYEQYF.

CDR3: CASSQDLETGYGYTF. DNA for the CDR3: TGTGCCAGCAGCCAAGATCTTGAAACAGGGTATGGCTACACCTTC. The chain uses TRBV4-2 and TRBJ1-2; tentatively, D is TRBD1 (6 bases). Germline CDR1 reads LGHNA; CDR2 reads YNFKEQ. V was cut by 0 bases and J by 5 bases, with 13 bases left in between. The CDR3 length is 15 residues.

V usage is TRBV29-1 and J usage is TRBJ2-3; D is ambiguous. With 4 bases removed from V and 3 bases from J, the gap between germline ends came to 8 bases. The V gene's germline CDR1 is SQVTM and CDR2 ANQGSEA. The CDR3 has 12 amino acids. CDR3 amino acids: CSVGPRTDTQYF. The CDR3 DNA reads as TGCAGCGTTGGGCCGCGGACAGATACGCAGTATTTT.

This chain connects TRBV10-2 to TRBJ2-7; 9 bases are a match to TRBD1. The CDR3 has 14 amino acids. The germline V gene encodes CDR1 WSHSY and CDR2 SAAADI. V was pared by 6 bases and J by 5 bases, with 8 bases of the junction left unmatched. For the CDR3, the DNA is TGCGCCAGCAGGGACAGGGGAAATAAACACGAGCAGTACTTC. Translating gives CASRDRGNKHEQYF.

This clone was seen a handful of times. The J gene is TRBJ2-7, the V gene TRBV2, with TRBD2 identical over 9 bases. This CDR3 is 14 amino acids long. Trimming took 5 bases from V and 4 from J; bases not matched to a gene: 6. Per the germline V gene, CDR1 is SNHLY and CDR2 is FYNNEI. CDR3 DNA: TGTGCCAGCAGTTCGGGGACTAGCATGTACGAGCAGTACTTC. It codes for CASSSGTSMYEQYF.

The chain's CDR3 is CASSVGGRSSYNEQFF. CDR3 nucleotides: TGTGCCAGCAGCGTGGGAGGGCGAAGCTCCTACAATGAGCAGTTCTTC. The chain joins TRBV9 to TRBJ2-1, with 7 bases fitting TRBD2. The germline V gene encodes CDR1 SGDLS and CDR2 YYNGEE. The CDR3 runs 16 residues. The ends lost 2 bases at V and 0 bases at J; junction bases unmatched: 5.

The chain's CDR3 is CASSPSGSNQPQHF. The CDR3 nucleotides read TGCGCCAGCAGCCCCTCCGGTAGCAATCAGCCCCAGCATTTT. The chain joins TRBV4-3 to TRBJ1-5; D ambiguous. Germline lookup yields CDR1 LGHNA and CDR2 YSLEER. V lost 4 bases, J lost 0 bases, and 7 bases lay in between. The CDR3 length is 14 residues.

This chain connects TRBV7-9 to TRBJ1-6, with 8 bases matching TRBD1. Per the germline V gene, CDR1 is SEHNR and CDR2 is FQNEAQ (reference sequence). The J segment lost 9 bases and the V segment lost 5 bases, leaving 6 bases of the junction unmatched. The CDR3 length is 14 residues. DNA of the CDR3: TGTGCCAGCAGCACGGACAGGGCCGGTTCACCCCTCCACTTT. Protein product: CASSTDRAGSPLHF.

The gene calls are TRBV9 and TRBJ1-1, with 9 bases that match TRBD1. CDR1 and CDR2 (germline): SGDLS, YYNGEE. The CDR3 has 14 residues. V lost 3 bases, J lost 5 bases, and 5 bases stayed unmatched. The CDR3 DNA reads TGTGCCAGCAGCGCGGCGACAGGGGGTACTGAAGCTTTCTTT. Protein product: CASSAATGGTEAFF.

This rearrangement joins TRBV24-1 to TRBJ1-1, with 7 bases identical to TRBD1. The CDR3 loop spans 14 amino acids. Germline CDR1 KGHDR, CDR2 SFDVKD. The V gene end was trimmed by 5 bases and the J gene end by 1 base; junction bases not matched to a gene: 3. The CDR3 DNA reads TGTGCCACCAGTGGAGGGACAGCGAACACTGAAGCTTTCTTT. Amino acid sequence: CATSGGTANTEAFF.

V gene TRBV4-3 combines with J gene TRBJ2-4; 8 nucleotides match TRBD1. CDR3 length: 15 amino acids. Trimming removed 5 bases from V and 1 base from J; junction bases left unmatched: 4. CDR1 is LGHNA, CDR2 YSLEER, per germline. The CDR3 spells CASSSRQGAKNIQYF. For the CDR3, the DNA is TGCGCCAGCAGCTCCCGACAGGGGGCCAAAAACATTCAGTACTTC.

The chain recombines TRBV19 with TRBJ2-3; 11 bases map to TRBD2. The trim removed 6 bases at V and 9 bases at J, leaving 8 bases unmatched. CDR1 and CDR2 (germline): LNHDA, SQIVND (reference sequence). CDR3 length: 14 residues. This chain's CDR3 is CASRALAGAGTQYF. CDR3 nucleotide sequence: TGTGCCAGTAGAGCACTAGCGGGGGCGGGGACGCAGTATTTT.

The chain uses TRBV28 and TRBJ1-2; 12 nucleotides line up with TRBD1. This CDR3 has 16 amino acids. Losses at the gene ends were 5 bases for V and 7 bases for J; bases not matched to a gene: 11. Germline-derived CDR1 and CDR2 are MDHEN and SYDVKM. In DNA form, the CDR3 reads TGTGCCAGCAGTCTCCGACCGGGACAGGGGGCGCTTGGCTACACCTTC. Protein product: CASSLRPGQGALGYTF.

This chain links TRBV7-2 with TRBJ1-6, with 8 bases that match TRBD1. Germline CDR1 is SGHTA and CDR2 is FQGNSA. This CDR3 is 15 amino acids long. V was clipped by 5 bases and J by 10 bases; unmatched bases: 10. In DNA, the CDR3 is TGTGCCAGCAGCGCGCACCAGGGGGCAGTGTCACCCCTCCACTTT. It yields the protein CASSAHQGAVSPLHF.

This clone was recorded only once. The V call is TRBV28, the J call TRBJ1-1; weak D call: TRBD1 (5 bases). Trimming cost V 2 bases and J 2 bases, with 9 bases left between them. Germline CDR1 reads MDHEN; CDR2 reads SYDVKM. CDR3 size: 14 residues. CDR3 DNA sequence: TGTGCCAGCAGTTTAGTTCAGGGAAACACTGAAGCTTTCTTT. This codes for CASSLVQGNTEAFF.

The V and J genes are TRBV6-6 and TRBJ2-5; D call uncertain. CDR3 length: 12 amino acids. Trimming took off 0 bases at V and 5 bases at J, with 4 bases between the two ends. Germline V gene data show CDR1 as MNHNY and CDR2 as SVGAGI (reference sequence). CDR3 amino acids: CASSYSRETQYF. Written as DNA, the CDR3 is TGTGCCAGCAGTTACTCTCGGGAGACCCAGTACTTC.

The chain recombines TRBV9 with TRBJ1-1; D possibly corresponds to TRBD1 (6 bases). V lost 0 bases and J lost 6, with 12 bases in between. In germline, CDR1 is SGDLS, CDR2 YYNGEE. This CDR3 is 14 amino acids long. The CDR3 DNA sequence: TGTGCCAGCAGCGTAGGTACGAAGGGGGCTGAAGCTTTCTTT. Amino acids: CASSVGTKGAEAFF.

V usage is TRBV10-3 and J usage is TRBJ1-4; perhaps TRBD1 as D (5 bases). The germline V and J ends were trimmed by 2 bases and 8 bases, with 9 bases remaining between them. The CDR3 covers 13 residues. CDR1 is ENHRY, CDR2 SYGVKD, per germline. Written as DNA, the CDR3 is TGTGCCATCAGTGAGGGGGGGAAGGAAAAACTGTTTTTT. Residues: CAISEGGKEKLFF.

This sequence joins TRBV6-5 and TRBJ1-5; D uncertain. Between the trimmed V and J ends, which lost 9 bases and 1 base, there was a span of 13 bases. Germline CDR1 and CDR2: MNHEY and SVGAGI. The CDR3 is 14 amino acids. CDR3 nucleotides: TGTGCCAGTAGAGACGCGGGGAGCAATCAGCCCCAGCATTTT. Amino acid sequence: CASRDAGSNQPQHF.

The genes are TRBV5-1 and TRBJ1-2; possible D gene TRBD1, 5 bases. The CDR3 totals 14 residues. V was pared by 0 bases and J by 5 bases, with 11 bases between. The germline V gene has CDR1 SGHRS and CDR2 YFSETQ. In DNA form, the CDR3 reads TGCGCCAGCAGCTTGGGCAGGGCTGGGTATGGCTACACCTTC. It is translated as CASSLGRAGYGYTF.

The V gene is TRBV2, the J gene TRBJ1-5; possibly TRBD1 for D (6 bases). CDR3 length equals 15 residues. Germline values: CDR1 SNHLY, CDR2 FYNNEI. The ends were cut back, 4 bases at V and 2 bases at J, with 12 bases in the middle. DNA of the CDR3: TGTGCCAGCAGTGGAGGGGGTTCTCGCAATCAGCCCCAGCATTTT. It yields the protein CASSGGGSRNQPQHF.

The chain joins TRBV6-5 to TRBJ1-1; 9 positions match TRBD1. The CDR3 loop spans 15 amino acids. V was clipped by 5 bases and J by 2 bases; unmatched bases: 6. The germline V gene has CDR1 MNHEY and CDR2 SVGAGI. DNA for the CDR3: TGTGCCAGCAGTAGACGGGACAGGGACAACACTGAAGCTTTCTTT. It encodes CASSRRDRDNTEAFF.

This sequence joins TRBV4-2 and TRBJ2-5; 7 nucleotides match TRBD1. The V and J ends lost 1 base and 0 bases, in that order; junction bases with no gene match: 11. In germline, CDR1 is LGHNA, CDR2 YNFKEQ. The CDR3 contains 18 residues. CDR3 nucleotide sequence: TGTGCCAGCAGCCAAGGCTATGGGGACAGACGGTACCAAGAGACCCAGTACTTC. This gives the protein CASSQGYGDRRYQETQYF.